Described below is a single TCR beta chain sequence and its context. No antigen is known for it. These data belong to a study of T-cell reconstitution after alpha-beta-depleted transplantation in children. Study observations and caveats: Diversity of TCRbeta at day 60 was high in some patients, arising from surviving recipient T cells and thymic progenitors. In patients about two months after transplant, alpha-beta T cells reportedly arose from several hundred expanded graft clones.

As it was prepared, the TCRbeta library received unique molecular identifiers. A single record per CDR3 protein comes from TCRdb applying MiXCR to the PCR reads. The table records roughly 220,000 distinct CDR3 sequences, roughly 8.3% of them present only once. V shed 6 bases and J 2 bases; nucleotides not matched to a gene: 10. This CDR3 is built from 17 residues. Germline loops: CDR1 SEHNR, CDR2 FQNEAQ (reference sequence). The material was PBMCs, mostly from graft donor cells, obtained 360 days after TCRalphabeta/CD19-depleted stem cell transplant. This TCR was sampled from a male patient aged 2-15 years who had a stem cell transplant for acute myeloid leukemia, so the T cells may come from the graft donor. The chain uses TRBV7-9 and TRBJ2-3; 11 bases are a match to TRBD2. DNA of the CDR3: TGTGCCAGCAGTACTAGCGGGAGACCAATACTCACAGATACGCAGTATTTT. Protein product: CASSTSGRPILTDTQYF. The full variable domain, its missing parts supplied by reference TRBV7-9 and TRBJ2-3, is DTGVSQNPRHKITKRGQNVTFRCDPISEHNRLYWYRQTLGQGPEFLTYFQNEAQLEKSRLLSDRFSAERPKGSFSTLEIQRTEQGDSAMYLCASSTSGRPILTDTQYFGPGTRLTVL.